This T cell receptor beta chain was observed in a study of shared clonotypes between healthy human individuals. Generated by immunoSEQ multiplex PCR, the TCRdb table keeps only in-frame clones and is missing some. Seen here are 2 million to 2.5 million clones, approximately 94% observed once, and the top ten hold about 0.38%. Overall study results and limits: Across subsets, estimated richness was generally greater for naive than for memory populations.

About this clone: The antigen is undetermined.

The CDR3 consists of 15 residues. Germline assignment: CDR1 LGHNA and CDR2 YNFKEQ. The V and J ends lost 0 bases and 8 bases respectively, with 14 bases between them. The sequence was collected from a man aged 18 to 30 in good health. Some clones in this sample may be carry-over from other donors' samples. Source material: naive CD4+ T cells from PBMCs. Sample subset: CD45RA+ positively selected. The chain joins TRBV4-2 to TRBJ2-1; D may be TRBD2 (5 bases). The CDR3 region is CASSQEDSRGYEQFF. The CDR3 region has the DNA TGTGCCAGCAGCCAAGAGGATAGTAGAGGGTATGAGCAGTTCTTC.